This T cell receptor beta chain comes out of a study of metastatic and nonmetastatic thyroid tumors. Points from the study as a whole: It was reported that TCR beta diversity was significantly higher in malignant thyroid tumors than benign nodules, in blood and tumor.

TCRdb recomputed clones from the PCR reads via MiXCR. The table lists tens of thousands of clones, 9% to 14% of them singletons, with about 9% in the top ten. This clone has a count of ten or more. The antigen remains undetermined. Patients underwent thyroid surgery, and none had received any treatment before it. The CDR3 runs 11 residues. Germline V CDR1 and CDR2: DFQATT, SNEGSKA (reference sequence). V was cut by 3 bases and J by 3 bases, with 6 bases left in between. The V gene is TRBV20-1, the J gene TRBJ2-7; D is ambiguous. The sample taken for sequencing was blood. This sequence originates from a male donor with papillary thyroid cancer or a benign thyroid nodule (not recorded which). Some clones in this sample may be carry-over from other donors' samples. The CDR3 DNA is TGCAGTGCTAGGTTGGACTACGAGCAGTACTTC. Its translation is CSARLDYEQYF.